Following are 28 T cell receptor beta chains from one sample sequenced in a study of blood T cell repertoires in COVID-19. The table came from immunoSEQ multiplex PCR; TCRdb's copy has only in-frame clones and leaves some out. In the table there are about 230,000 clones, 83% of which are singletons. Sample: peripheral blood. The receptors originated from a woman between 50 and 59 years old with acute or convalescent COVID-19.

V and J are TRBV6-2 or TRBV6-3 and TRBJ2-5, with a weak D call TRBD1 (5 bases). The germline V and J ends were trimmed by 0 bases and 5 bases, with 10 bases remaining between them. CDR3 length: 14 residues. Germline V gives CDR1 MNHEY, CDR2 SVGEGT. The DNA for the CDR3 is TGTGCCAGCAGTTACTCGACCCCAGGGGAGACCCAGTACTTC. Residues: CASSYSTPGETQYF.

This clone has only one observation. The chain has TRBV5-1 and TRBJ1-1; D may be TRBD1 (6 bases). Trimming pared 4 bases from V and 4 bases from J, leaving 11 bases between. There are 13 residues in the CDR3. The germline V gene encodes CDR1 SGHRS and CDR2 YFSETQ. The DNA of the CDR3 is TGCGCCAGCAGCCGCATAGGGGGCACTGAAGCTTTCTTT. Its translation is CASSRIGGTEAFF.

Only one count was recorded for this clone. The CDR3 sequence: CASSPLQGEVGTQYF. The CDR3 nucleotides are TGTGCCAGCAGTCCGTTGCAGGGGGAAGTAGGGACCCAGTACTTC. The rearrangement joins TRBV2 to TRBJ2-5, with 7 bases that match TRBD1. CDR1 SNHLY and CDR2 FYNNEI come from the germline V gene. Trimming took 5 bases from V and 7 from J; bases not matched to a gene: 13. This CDR3 contains 15 residues.

The chain employs TRBV7-2 and TRBJ2-3, with unresolved D. The CDR3 has 16 residues. Looked up from germline, CDR1 is SGHTA and CDR2 is FQGNSA. V dropped 4 bases and J dropped 0 bases, with 14 bases sitting between them. The CDR3 DNA reads as TGTGCCAGCAGCTCTACAGCCGCCCCCAGCACAGATACGCAGTATTTT. Its translation: CASSSTAAPSTDTQYF.

This clone was observed a single time. The chain couples TRBV6-2 or TRBV6-3 to TRBJ1-6; no definite D call. The germline V gene has CDR1 MNHEY and CDR2 SVGEGT. V was cut by 4 bases and J by 8 bases, with 15 bases left in between. The length of the CDR3 is 15 residues. CDR3 sequence (DNA): TGTGCCAGCAGTTTCCCCCACGGTCTTGATTCACCCCTCCACTTT. Residues: CASSFPHGLDSPLHF.

This clone showed up just a few times. J is TRBJ1-3 and V is TRBV3-1 (or the pseudogene TRBV3-2); 7 positions agree with TRBD1. With 6 bases clipped from V and 3 bases from J, the junction kept 5 bases outside the gene matches. The CDR3 covers 14 residues. Germline V lookup: CDR1 LGHDT, CDR2 YNNKEL (reference sequence). This CDR3 is CASRETGDGNTIYF. The DNA for the CDR3 is TGTGCCAGCAGAGAAACAGGGGATGGAAACACCATATATTTT.

CDR3 protein: CASSQTGLSEKLFF. In nucleotides, the CDR3 is TGCGCCAGCAGCCAGACAGGGTTAAGTGAAAAACTGTTTTTT. The chain recombines TRBV4-1 with TRBJ1-4, with 7 nucleotides matching TRBD1. Germline trimming cut 3 bases from V and 7 bases from J; bases unmatched to any gene: 5. This CDR3 is built from 14 residues. Germline CDR1 reads MGHRA; CDR2 reads YSYEKL.

This clone showed up just once. The chain employs TRBV5-5 and TRBJ1-2, with D possibly TRBD1 on 6 matching bases. The V gene lost 4 bases and the J gene lost 5 bases, with 15 bases spanning the gap. The CDR3 loop spans 14 amino acids. Germline-derived CDR1 and CDR2 are SGHKS and YYEKEE (reference sequence). The CDR3 protein is CASSTAGARYGYTF. Here the CDR3 DNA reads TGTGCCAGCAGCACCGCAGGGGCGCGGTATGGCTACACCTTC.

This chain's CDR3 is CASSKRQNFYRTGFSLYEQYF. DNA for the CDR3: TGTGCCAGCAGCAAACGACAAAATTTTTATAGAACAGGGTTTTCCCTCTACGAGCAGTACTTC. The chain is built from TRBV21-1 and TRBJ2-7; TRBD1 was called by the table and not checked on the DNA. TRBV21-1 is an annotated pseudogene. The CDR3 is made up of 21 amino acids.

The CDR3 sequence is CASSKAYTSVDYNEQFF. Written as DNA, the CDR3 is TGTGCCAGCAGCAAAGCGTATACGAGCGTAGATTACAATGAGCAGTTCTTC. The chain carries TRBV21-1 and TRBJ2-1; TRBD2, the table's D call, was not compared with the DNA. TRBV21-1 is termed a pseudogene. This CDR3 is 17 amino acids long.

J is TRBJ1-5 and V is TRBV6-5; 7 nucleotides align to TRBD1. Trimming removed 5 bases from V and 7 bases from J; junction bases left unmatched: 5. The CDR3 spans 13 residues. The germline CDR1 and CDR2 sequences are MNHEY and SVGAGI. The CDR3 DNA reads as TGTGCCAGCAGTCGACAGGGTAGGCAGCCCCAGCATTTT. Translating it yields CASSRQGRQPQHF.

This clone was seen only once. The genes are TRBV30 and TRBJ1-5, with 7 bases identical to TRBD1. This CDR3 region has 13 residues. Germline V gene lookup returns CDR1 GTSNPN and CDR2 SVGIG (reference sequence). Unmatched junction bases numbered 4, after V lost 2 bases and J lost 6 bases. CDR3 amino acids: CAWSLQGGQPQHF. In nucleotides, the CDR3 is TGTGCCTGGAGTCTCCAGGGGGGTCAGCCCCAGCATTTT. The entire variable domain, with the rest obtained from reference TRBV30 and TRBJ1-5, is as follows: SQTIHQWPATLVQPVGSPLSLECTVEGTSNPNLYWYRQAAGRGLQLLFYSVGIGQISSEVPQNLSASRPQDRQFILSSKKLLLSDSGFYLCAWSLQGGQPQHFGDGTRLSIL.

The CDR3 is CASSLGLAGESQETQYF. The CDR3 coding sequence is TGTGCCAGCAGTTTAGGGCTAGCGGGAGAAAGCCAAGAGACCCAGTACTTC. The rearrangement joins TRBV28 to TRBJ2-5, with 10 bases aligning to TRBD2. Trimming cost V 2 bases and J 1 base; bases outside gene matches: 7. The CDR3 loop spans 17 amino acids. Per germline, CDR1 MDHEN and CDR2 SYDVKM.

The gene calls are TRBV15 and TRBJ2-3; TRBD1 matches at 12 bases. The CDR3 is made up of 15 amino acids. Trimming at V came to 4 bases and at J to 4 bases, leaving 3 bases not matched to a gene. Germline V gives CDR1 LNHNV, CDR2 YYDKDF (reference sequence). In DNA, the CDR3 is TGTGCCACCAGCACCCGGGACAGGGGGCCAGATACGCAGTATTTT. As protein: CATSTRDRGPDTQYF.

J is TRBJ1-5 and V is TRBV19; no reliable D call. Germline values: CDR1 LNHDA, CDR2 SQIVND (reference sequence). The CDR3 sequence is 14 residues long. Trimming left V 5 bases short and J 2 bases short, with 10 bases between. CDR3 nucleotide sequence: TGTGCCAGTAGTGTCGGCGCGGGCAATCAGCCCCAGCATTTT. Its translation is CASSVGAGNQPQHF.

This chain links TRBV4-2 with TRBJ2-1; tentatively, D is TRBD2 (6 bases). The germline CDR1 and CDR2 sequences are LGHNA and YNFKEQ. V lost 4 bases and J lost 7, with 17 bases in between. The CDR3 contains 15 residues. In DNA form, the CDR3 reads TGTGCCAGCAGCCTAACCGGGACCGGAGGGAATGAGCAGTTCTTC. Protein: CASSLTGTGGNEQFF.

V usage is TRBV7-9 and J usage is TRBJ1-1; 10 bases agree with TRBD1. The CDR3 is made up of 16 amino acids. Trimming removed 3 bases from V and 4 bases from J; junction bases left unmatched: 8. The germline V gene has CDR1 SEHNR and CDR2 FQNEAQ (reference sequence). The CDR3 coding sequence is TGTGCCAGCAGCTTGCAGATCGGGACAGGGGCCACTGAAGCTTTCTTT. Protein sequence: CASSLQIGTGATEAFF.

The chain recombines TRBV20-1 with TRBJ2-7; TRBD1 matches 9 bases. With V trimmed by 3 bases and J by 3 bases, 6 bases remained unmatched. Germline CDR1 DFQATT, CDR2 SNEGSKA (reference sequence). The CDR3 contains 14 residues. CDR3 nucleotides: TGCAGTGCTAGTGCCGGGACAGGGCACTACGAGCAGTACTTC. Translated: CSASAGTGHYEQYF.

The chain uses TRBV3-1 (or the pseudogene TRBV3-2) and TRBJ2-3; D uncertain. V gave up 4 bases and J gave up 5 bases, with 13 bases separating them. The germline V gene encodes CDR1 LGHDT and CDR2 YNNKEL (reference sequence). This CDR3 comprises 14 residues. The CDR3 DNA reads as TGTGCCAGCAGCCCCGACTGGTCCGGAGATACGCAGTATTTT. Translating gives CASSPDWSGDTQYF.

The V call is TRBV5-4, the J call TRBJ2-1, with 11 bases lining up with TRBD1. The CDR3 runs 15 residues. V lost 3 bases, J lost 4 bases, and 3 bases stayed unmatched. Per the germline V gene, CDR1 is SGHNT and CDR2 is YYREEE (reference sequence). The CDR3 DNA follows: TGTGCCAGCAGCTCCGGGACAGGGGGGTACAATGAGCAGTTCTTC. This translates into CASSSGTGGYNEQFF.

The chain couples TRBV6-5 to TRBJ2-6, with no clear D. This CDR3 region has 14 residues. Trimming removed 6 bases from V and 1 base from J, with 7 bases in between. Germline loops: CDR1 MNHEY, CDR2 SVGAGI. CDR3 sequence: CASSRKSGANVLTF. DNA for the CDR3: TGTGCCAGCAGCCGTAAATCTGGGGCCAACGTCCTGACTTTC.

CDR3 nucleotide sequence: TGTGCCAGCAGTGAGGTGGGACAGTACACCGGGGAGCTGTTTTTT. Protein sequence: CASSEVGQYTGELFF. This rearrangement joins TRBV2 to TRBJ2-2; 7 bases line up with TRBD1. CDR3 size: 15 residues. J was trimmed by 3 bases and V by 3 bases; bases with no gene match: 4. Germline assignment: CDR1 SNHLY and CDR2 FYNNEI. The full variable domain, completed using reference TRBV2 and TRBJ2-2, is EPEVTQTPSHQVTQMGQEVILRCVPISNHLYFYWYRQILGQKVEFLVSFYNNEISEKSEIFDDQFSVERPDGSNFTLKIRSTKLEDSAMYFCASSEVGQYTGELFFGEGSRLTVL.

The V and J genes are TRBV10-3 and TRBJ1-5, with TRBD1 identical over 8 bases. Trimming removed 8 bases from V and 0 bases from J; junction bases left unmatched: 9. Germline CDR1 ENHRY, CDR2 SYGVKD. The CDR3 spans 16 residues. CDR3 sequence reads: CAIGTGTGYSNQPQHF. The CDR3 DNA reads as TGTGCCATCGGTACCGGGACAGGATATAGCAATCAGCCCCAGCATTTT.

The chain carries TRBV14 and TRBJ2-7; TRBD1 is a possible D gene (5 bases). The germline V and J ends were trimmed by 1 base and 11 bases, with 9 bases remaining between them. The CDR3 is 11 amino acids. Germline V gene data show CDR1 as SGHDN and CDR2 as FVKESK. The CDR3 spells CASSQGGREYF. For the CDR3, the DNA is TGTGCCAGCAGCCAAGGGGGCAGGGAGTACTTC.

This rearrangement joins TRBV29-1 to TRBJ1-2; perhaps TRBD1 as D (6 bases). The CDR3 loop spans 11 amino acids. Trimming took 7 bases from V and 6 from J, leaving 12 bases between them. From germline, CDR1 is SQVTM and CDR2 ANQGSEA. Here the CDR3 DNA reads TGCAGCGGGGCCACAGGGAATGGCTACACCTTC. As protein: CSGATGNGYTF.

V usage is TRBV11-2 and J usage is TRBJ2-1; TRBD2 matches at 10 bases. Losses at the gene ends were 0 bases for V and 8 bases for J; bases not matched to a gene: 4. CDR1 is SGHAT and CDR2 is FQNNGV in the germline V gene. This CDR3 comprises 15 residues. The CDR3 region has the DNA TGTGCCAGCAGCTTAGAGGTAGCGGGAGGTCATGAGCAGTTCTTC. Its protein product is CASSLEVAGGHEQFF.

The V and J genes are TRBV28 and TRBJ1-1; possibly TRBD1 for D (6 bases). CDR3 length equals 15 residues. Between the trimmed V and J ends, which lost 4 bases and 6 bases, there was a span of 18 bases. Germline V gene sequence: CDR1 MDHEN, CDR2 SYDVKM. The CDR3 reads CASSSRTVLSAEAFF. CDR3 in DNA: TGTGCCAGCAGTTCCAGGACAGTATTATCCGCTGAAGCTTTCTTT. Full variable domain (remainder filled in from reference TRBV28 and TRBJ1-1): DVKVTQSSRYLVKRTGEKVFLECVQDMDHENMFWYRQDPGLGLRLIYFSYDVKMKEKGDIPEGYSVSREKKERFSLILESASTNQTSMYLCASSSRTVLSAEAFFGQGTRLTVV.

This sequence joins TRBV5-1 and TRBJ2-2; 11 positions agree with TRBD1. This CDR3 is built from 15 residues. The germline V gene encodes CDR1 SGHRS and CDR2 YFSETQ. After removal of 2 bases from V and 6 bases from J, the junction contained 3 bases not matched to a gene. CDR3 DNA: TGCGCCAGCAGCTTCGGACAGGGGGCCTCCGGGGAGCTGTTTTTT. Translated, it gives CASSFGQGASGELFF.